This T cell receptor (beta chain) was sequenced for a study of blood T cells in healthy people across ages (dated by TCRdb to between 2014 and 2017). About the study as a whole: Template switching captured roughly one uniquely barcoded TCR beta cDNA molecule per two T cells in model experiments. To track age-related changes in TCR beta repertoire diversity, the study relied on deep sequencing normalized with unique cDNA molecular identifiers. Donors were grouped into four age groups: young (average about 15 years), middle-aged (approximately 41), aged (around 60) and long-lived (approximately 81). To avoid experimental bias, donors of different ages were distributed randomly across sequencing lanes. Using the same blood draw, the study looked at two additional independent replicas of 1 million unique cDNA reads for two donors, one aged 18 to 29 and the other aged 80 or older. Overall study results and their limits: There was a strong correlation between observed TCR beta diversity and the percentage of naive T cells measured by flow cytometry. Compared with the aged group, the long-lived group had more naive CD4+ T cells, fewer expanded clones and increased TCR diversity, suggesting age selection. Estimates of total diversity based on one million sequenced T cells were considered lower bounds and underestimates. Bulk unsorted PBMC profiling prevented conclusive comparison of naive and antigen-experienced compartments. Because the CMV infection status of the donors was unknown, age-related changes in expanded clonotypes may potentially have been confounded. Observed TCR beta diversity per million T cells fell roughly linearly with age, and a significant reduction was already apparent by age around 36.

The receptor library was made with 5' RACE. For sequencing, an Illumina HiSeq 2500 was employed. A second PCR of about 7 to 12 cycles was run with a J-beta primer mix and a sample-barcoded 5' primer. Each TCR beta cDNA molecule received a unique molecular identifier from a template-switch 5' adaptor carrying 12 random nucleotides. At least 2.5 million CDR3-containing paired-end reads were obtained from each sample. First-strand cDNA synthesis was performed from all RNA using the Mint cDNA synthesis kit, with priming by a TRBC-specific oligonucleotide. Following uracil-DNA glycosylase treatment, a first 18-cycle PCR with universal primers M1SS and BC2_uni_R was performed on all cDNA. From the authors' description of their analysis: For normalization, 1 million high-quality reads, each with a distinct molecular identifier, were randomly selected from each sample. Reads sharing molecular identifiers were discarded rather than binned into consensus sequences. MiTCR, set to a Q25 quality threshold and the strictest error-elimination algorithm, was used for CDR3 identification, clonotype clustering and error correction. Lower-bound total TCR beta diversity was estimated with a nonparametric unseen species model using Euler transformation. TCRdb applied fastp at Q25 and MiXCR to the public reads, then kept only in-frame beta chains. Here each entry gathers all rows of one CDR3 protein and keeps the most common genes and DNA. TCRdb assigned the V and J calls; the authors' analysis was not used. For this sample there are about a million distinct CDR3 sequences; about 53% appear just once. The biggest ten clones account for roughly 23% of the sample.

V and J are truncated by 8 bases and 0 bases respectively, leaving an intervening sequence of 8 bases. Counted from cysteine to phenylalanine, this CDR3 has 13 amino acids. CDR3 DNA only is kept here, 39 bases in frame from base 1. The germline V gene (reference sequence) yields SEHNR for CDR1 and FQNEAQ for CDR2. Only a few counts were recorded for this clonotype. No cognate antigen has been identified for it. No base quality values were provided; no much bigger clone lies one nucleotide off. The roughly 39 donors, aged about 6 to 90 years, were systemically healthy Caucasian individuals from Russia. Approximately 9 milliliters of peripheral blood were collected from each donor into EDTA-treated Vacutainer tubes. Ficoll-Paque density-gradient centrifugation was used to isolate PBMCs, with at least 6 million obtained per sample. Total RNA, at least 6 micrograms per sample, was extracted from PBMCs with Trizol reagent. The percentages of naive CD45RAhigh/CD27high T cells were determined by flow cytometry on a PBMC aliquot from every donor.

Recombination joined TRBV7-9 with TRBJ2-1, with the D gene uncertain. Sequenced input: blood. The sequence was collected from a woman aged 60-75 years in good health. The CDR3 is CASRGISYNEQFF. The DNA sequence is given as TGTGCCAGCCGAGGTATCTCCTACAATGAGCAGTTCTTC. The CDR3, completed at both ends by the reference TRBV7-9 and TRBJ2-1 genes, gives the full variable domain DTGVSQNPRHKITKRGQNVTFRCDPISEHNRLYWYRQTLGQGPEFLTYFQNEAQLEKSRLLSDRFSAERPKGSFSTLEIQRTEQGDSAMYLCASRGISYNEQFFGPGTRLTVL.